Below are 19 T cell receptor beta chains sequenced from a single sample in a study of cytomegalovirus exposure and HLA in healthy donors (dated by TCRdb to 2017 to 2019). Receptor libraries were prepared by the immunoSEQ multiplex PCR assay. Not all clones reach the TCRdb copy of this immuneACCESS table, which keeps in-frame sequences only. Checked studies attribute under half of the gap to unresolved V genes and leave the rest unexplained. The table for this sample lists roughly 130,000 clones; 88% of them were counted only once. The ten top clones hold approximately 1.5% of the sample. The sequenced sample consisted of PBMCs. These receptor sequences come from a man under 40 in good health and CMV-seronegative.

This chain links TRBV9 with TRBJ1-5; 7 bases map to TRBD1. The CDR3 covers 15 residues. The V segment lost 0 bases and the J segment 4 bases; nucleotides outside the gene matches: 4. CDR1 is SGDLS, CDR2 YYNGEE, per germline. The CDR3 sequence is CASSVEQGPNQPQHF. DNA for the CDR3: TGTGCCAGCAGCGTAGAACAGGGGCCTAATCAGCCCCAGCATTTT.

This clone was detected once. CDR3: CASSLVGALNTEAFF. The CDR3 nucleotides are TGTGCCAGCAGCTTAGTGGGGGCGTTGAACACTGAAGCTTTCTTT. The V and J genes are TRBV7-2 and TRBJ1-1, with D tentatively TRBD1 (6 bases). The CDR3 totals 15 residues. Germline CDR1 and CDR2: SGHTA and FQGNSA. The ends were cut back, 1 base at V and 0 bases at J, with 9 bases in the middle.

The rearrangement joins TRBV6-9 to TRBJ2-7; D perhaps matches TRBD2 (5 bases). Germline CDR1 and CDR2: MNHGY and SVAAGI. The CDR3 contains 11 residues. V lost 8 bases and J lost 0, with 5 bases in between. Here the CDR3 DNA reads TGTGCCAGCGGGAGCTCCTACGAGCAGTACTTC. Translating gives CASGSSYEQYF.

This chain uses TRBV5-6 with TRBJ2-3; D is unclear. Germline CDR1 is SGHDT and CDR2 is YYEEEE. This CDR3 comprises 12 residues. V lost 2 bases and J lost 3, with 4 bases in between. As DNA, the CDR3 is TGTGCCAGCAGCTTAACAACAGATACGCAGTATTTT. It translates to CASSLTTDTQYF.

V and J are TRBV7-7 and TRBJ1-4; the D gene is possibly TRBD1 (6 bases). Trimming cost V 5 bases and J 6 bases, with 16 bases left between them. The germline gives CDR1 SSHAT, CDR2 FNYEAQ (reference sequence). The CDR3 contains 15 residues. The CDR3 nucleotides read TGTGCCAGCAGCCCAGGGGTTGGGGGTGATGAAAAACTGTTTTTT. This encodes CASSPGVGGDEKLFF.

The rearrangement links TRBV7-6 to TRBJ1-6; a weak D match, TRBD1 (5 bases). The germline V gene encodes CDR1 SGHVS and CDR2 FNYEAQ. The CDR3 runs to 17 residues. V shed 1 base and J shed 9 bases, with 19 bases lying between them. CDR3 loop: CASSLEVVQGKRSPLHF. The CDR3 DNA reads TGTGCCAGCAGCTTAGAAGTTGTTCAGGGTAAACGTTCACCCCTCCACTTT.

This chain links TRBV7-3 with TRBJ2-1, with D possibly matching TRBD1 (5 bases). This CDR3 is 12 amino acids long. The V gene's germline CDR1 is SGHTA and CDR2 FQGTGA. V lost 2 bases, J lost 9 bases, and 8 bases lay in between. The CDR3 DNA sequence: TGTGCCAGCAGCTTAGGTAGGGGTGAGCAGTTCTTC. Protein product: CASSLGRGEQFF.

V and J are TRBV25-1 and TRBJ1-2; D not certain. With 5 bases removed from V and 2 bases from J, the gap between germline ends came to 3 bases. CDR3 size: 11 residues. The germline V gene encodes CDR1 MGHDK and CDR2 SYGVNS. The CDR3 loop is CASSTNYGYTF. CDR3 coding DNA: TGTGCCAGCAGTACAAACTATGGCTACACCTTC.

This chain joins TRBV10-1 and TRBJ2-5; D may be TRBD1 (5 bases). Germline CDR1 and CDR2: WNHNN and SYGVQD (reference sequence). The CDR3 runs 15 residues. V was clipped by 5 bases and J by 4 bases, with 17 bases between them. CDR3 loop: CASSFGQGVGETQYF. In nucleotides, the CDR3 is TGCGCCAGCAGTTTTGGACAAGGGGTCGGAGAGACCCAGTACTTC.

The rearrangement joins TRBV5-1 to TRBJ2-6; D call uncertain. The CDR3 covers 16 residues. Germline CDR1 reads SGHRS; CDR2 reads YFSETQ. V lost 4 bases and J 0 bases, leaving 11 bases between the germline ends. In nucleotides, the CDR3 is TGCGCCAGCAGCCCTTTCTCGAGCTCTGGGGCCAACGTCCTGACTTTC. Protein sequence: CASSPFSSSGANVLTF. The full variable domain, its missing parts supplied by reference TRBV5-1 and TRBJ2-6, is KAGVTQTPRYLIKTRGQQVTLSCSPISGHRSVSWYQQTPGQGLQFLFEYFSETQRNKGNFPGRFSGRQFSNSRSEMNVSTLELGDSALYLCASSPFSSSGANVLTFGAGSRLTVL.

The chain recombines TRBV4-1 with TRBJ1-5; a possible D gene is TRBD1 (6 bases). With 2 bases removed from V and 0 bases from J, the gap between germline ends came to 14 bases. CDR1 and CDR2 from the germline V gene are MGHRA and YSYEKL. The length of the CDR3 is 17 residues. DNA of the CDR3: TGCGCCAGCAGCCAACCGATGACAGGAAATAGCAATCAGCCCCAGCATTTT. It is translated as CASSQPMTGNSNQPQHF.

This chain joins TRBV14 and TRBJ2-7; 7 bases match TRBD2. Trimming cost V 1 base and J 9 bases; bases outside gene matches: 9. The CDR3 consists of 14 residues. The V gene's germline CDR1 is SGHDN and CDR2 FVKESK. The chain's CDR3 is CASSQVSGGRGQYF. CDR3 DNA sequence: TGTGCCAGCAGCCAAGTGAGCGGCGGGAGAGGGCAGTACTTC.

The chain couples TRBV7-9 to TRBJ2-5, with D tentatively TRBD1 (7 bases). Germline loops: CDR1 SEHNR, CDR2 FQNEAQ (reference sequence). The CDR3 covers 16 residues. Trimming pared 5 bases from V and 5 bases from J, leaving 21 bases between. The CDR3 coding sequence is TGTGCCAGCAGCAAGGTGTTCGTGTCAGGGGGGGAGACCCAGTACTTC. It specifies CASSKVFVSGGETQYF.

DNA for the CDR3: TGTGCGGTAAGACTAGCAGAGACCGGGGAGCTGTTTTTT. Amino acids: CAVRLAETGELFF. This chain uses TRBV19 with TRBJ2-2, with TRBD2 matching 7 bases. The CDR3 has 13 amino acids. CDR1 is LNHDA, CDR2 SQIVND, per germline (reference sequence).

This clone was counted once. The chain recombines TRBV6-4 with TRBJ2-2; TRBD1 matches 7 bases. This CDR3 region has 15 residues. After removal of 5 bases from V and 1 base from J, the junction contained 4 bases not matched to a gene. CDR1 and CDR2 (germline): MRHNA, SNTAGT. CDR3 amino acids: CASSRQGGNTGELFF. As DNA, the CDR3 is TGTGCCAGCAGTCGACAGGGTGGGAACACCGGGGAGCTGTTTTTT.

The V gene is TRBV27, the J gene TRBJ2-2; D gene unclear. Germline CDR1 is MNHEY and CDR2 is SMNVEV (reference sequence). The CDR3 has 13 amino acids. Trimming removed 4 bases at V and 7 bases at J, with 10 bases between. The CDR3 is CASSSTIHGELFF. In DNA, the CDR3 is TGTGCCAGCAGTTCAACCATACACGGGGAGCTGTTTTTT.

The gene calls are TRBV6-4 and TRBJ1-1, with D possibly being TRBD1 (6 bases). Deletions cut 4 bases from V and 11 bases from J, with 17 bases between. Germline V gene sequence: CDR1 MRHNA, CDR2 SNTAGT. This CDR3 region has 13 residues. CDR3 loop: CASSGGYQGIAFF. The CDR3 nucleotides are TGTGCCAGCAGTGGAGGATATCAGGGGATCGCTTTCTTT.

The rearrangement uses TRBV6-6 and TRBJ2-3; 9 bases agree with TRBD1. The V gene's germline CDR1 is MNHNY and CDR2 SVGAGI (reference sequence). V gave up 6 bases and J gave up 5 bases; unmatched junction bases: 6. The CDR3 is 14 residues long. The CDR3 DNA is TGTGCCAGCAGAGACAGGGGGGGACGAGATACGCAGTATTTT. It encodes CASRDRGGRDTQYF.

This clone was observed a few times. V and J are TRBV9 and TRBJ2-3; no clear D. V dropped 0 bases and J dropped 4 bases, with 6 bases sitting between them. The CDR3 sequence is 13 residues long. Germline values: CDR1 SGDLS, CDR2 YYNGEE. Here the CDR3 DNA reads TGTGCCAGCAGCGTAGGGCAAGCAGATACGCAGTATTTT. Amino acid sequence: CASSVGQADTQYF.